This TCR beta chain derives from a study of regulatory T cells in long-lasting Graves disease. Study-wide results and limits: Only a small sample size was used, which may have cut accuracy. TRBV28, TRBJ1-2 and TRBJ2-5 emerged as the favored segments in persistent disease. Persistent patients shared more public clonotypes (approximately 2,700) than newly diagnosed patients (966).

This clonotype showed up many times. What it binds is unknown. The time point: newly diagnosed GD, antithyroid drugs for less than 3 months. The TCR library was made from RNA that had been extracted from PBMCs in TRIzol. Tubes containing EDTA received about 10 milliliters of drawn peripheral blood. The germline gives CDR1 MNHEY, CDR2 SVGEGT. V lost 2 bases, J lost 0 bases, and 16 bases stayed unmatched. This CDR3 has 20 residues. Libraries of TCR beta came from iRepertoire HTBI primers plus Arm-PCR of CDR3 regions. TCRdb independently ran MiXCR on the multiplex PCR reads; one entry per CDR3 protein. The repertoire holds about 520,000 distinct CDR3 sequences, with around 13% as singletons. A further study also used this sample, focusing on T cells in Graves' hyperthyroidism and ophthalmopathy.

The chain links TRBV6-2 or TRBV6-3 to TRBJ2-7, with 10 bases lining up with TRBD2. The material sequenced was peripheral blood mononuclear cells (PBMCs), taken at new diagnosis, from a patient treated with antithyroid drugs. The TCR sequence derives from a woman aged 30 to 39 with Graves disease. The CDR3 spells CASSYERDTGLAVISYEQYF. The CDR3 DNA reads TGTGCCAGCAGTTACGAGCGGGACACTGGACTAGCGGTTATCTCCTACGAGCAGTACTTC.